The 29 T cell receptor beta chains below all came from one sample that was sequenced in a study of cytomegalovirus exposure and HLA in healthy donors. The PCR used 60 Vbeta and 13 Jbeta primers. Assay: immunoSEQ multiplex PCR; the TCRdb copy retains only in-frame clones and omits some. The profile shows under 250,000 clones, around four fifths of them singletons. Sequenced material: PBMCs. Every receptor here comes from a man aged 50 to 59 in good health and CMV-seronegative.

Here the CDR3 reads CASSQEGTSAYEQYF. The DNA for the CDR3 is TGTGCCAGCAGCCAAGAGGGGACTAGCGCCTACGAGCAGTACTTC. The chain employs TRBV4-2 and TRBJ2-5; 10 bases align to TRBD2. The J call is uncertain, as TRBJ2-7 better fits the DNA end. CDR1 and CDR2 from the germline V gene are LGHNA and YNFKEQ. The CDR3 totals 15 residues.

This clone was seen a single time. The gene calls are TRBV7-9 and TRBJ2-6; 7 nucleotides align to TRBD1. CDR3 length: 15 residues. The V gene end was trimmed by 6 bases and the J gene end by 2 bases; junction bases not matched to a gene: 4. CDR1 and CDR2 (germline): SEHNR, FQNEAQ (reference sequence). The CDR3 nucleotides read TGTGCCAGCAGGTTAACAGGGGCTGGGGCCAACGTCCTGACTTTC. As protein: CASRLTGAGANVLTF.

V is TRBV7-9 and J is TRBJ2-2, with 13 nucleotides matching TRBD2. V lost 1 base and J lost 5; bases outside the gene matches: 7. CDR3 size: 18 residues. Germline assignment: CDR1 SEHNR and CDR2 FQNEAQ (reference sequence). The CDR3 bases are TGTGCCAGCAGCTTAGTGAGACTAGCGGGAGGTGTAACCGGGGAGCTGTTTTTT. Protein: CASSLVRLAGGVTGELFF.

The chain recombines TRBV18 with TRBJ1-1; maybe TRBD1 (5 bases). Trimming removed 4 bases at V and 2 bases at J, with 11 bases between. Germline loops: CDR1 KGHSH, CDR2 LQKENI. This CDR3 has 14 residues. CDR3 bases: TGTGCCAGCTCACGGACAAACGGTAACACTGAAGCTTTCTTT. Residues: CASSRTNGNTEAFF. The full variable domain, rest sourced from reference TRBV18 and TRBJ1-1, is NAGVMQNPRHLVRRRGQEARLRCSPMKGHSHVYWYRQLPEEGLKFMVYLQKENIIDESGMPKERFSAEFPKEGPSILRIQQVVRGDSAAYFCASSRTNGNTEAFFGQGTRLTVV.

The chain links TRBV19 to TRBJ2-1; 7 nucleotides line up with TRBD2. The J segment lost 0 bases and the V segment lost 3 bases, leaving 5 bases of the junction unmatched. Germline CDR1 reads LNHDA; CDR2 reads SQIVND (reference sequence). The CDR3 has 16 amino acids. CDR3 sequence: CASSIGREVSYNEQFF. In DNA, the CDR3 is TGTGCCAGTAGTATCGGTCGGGAGGTCTCCTACAATGAGCAGTTCTTC.

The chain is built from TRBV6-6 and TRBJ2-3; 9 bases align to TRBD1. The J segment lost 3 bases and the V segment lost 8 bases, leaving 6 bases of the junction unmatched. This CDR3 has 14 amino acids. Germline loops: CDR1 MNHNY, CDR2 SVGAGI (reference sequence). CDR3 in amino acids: CASSDRGRTDTQYF. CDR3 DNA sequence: TGTGCCAGCTCGGACAGGGGAAGAACAGATACGCAGTATTTT.

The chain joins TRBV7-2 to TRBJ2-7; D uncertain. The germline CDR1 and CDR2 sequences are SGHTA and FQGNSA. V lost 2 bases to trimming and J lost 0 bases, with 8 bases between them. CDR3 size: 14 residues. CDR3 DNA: TGTGCCAGCAGCTTAACGCACAGCTCCTACGAGCAGTACTTC. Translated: CASSLTHSSYEQYF.

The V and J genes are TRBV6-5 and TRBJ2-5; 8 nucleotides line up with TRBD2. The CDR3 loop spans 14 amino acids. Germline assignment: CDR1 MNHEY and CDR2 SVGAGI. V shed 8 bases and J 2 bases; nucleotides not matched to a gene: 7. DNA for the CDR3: TGTGCCAGCGGACGGACTAGCAGTCAAGAGACCCAGTACTTC. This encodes CASGRTSSQETQYF.

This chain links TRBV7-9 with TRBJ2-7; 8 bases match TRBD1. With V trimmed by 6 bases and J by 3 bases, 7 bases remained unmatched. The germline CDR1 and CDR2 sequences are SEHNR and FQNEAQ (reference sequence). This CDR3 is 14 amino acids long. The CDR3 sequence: CASRTDRESYEQYF. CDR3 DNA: TGTGCCAGCAGGACGGACAGGGAGAGCTACGAGCAGTACTTC.

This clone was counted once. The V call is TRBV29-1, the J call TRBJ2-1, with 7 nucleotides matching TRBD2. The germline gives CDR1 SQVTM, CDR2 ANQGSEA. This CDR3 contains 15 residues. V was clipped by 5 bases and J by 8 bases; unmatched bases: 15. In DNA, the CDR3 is TGCAGCGTTCCCGGGGGTGGCGGGAGAAGGGATGAGCAGTTCTTC. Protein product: CSVPGGGGRRDEQFF.

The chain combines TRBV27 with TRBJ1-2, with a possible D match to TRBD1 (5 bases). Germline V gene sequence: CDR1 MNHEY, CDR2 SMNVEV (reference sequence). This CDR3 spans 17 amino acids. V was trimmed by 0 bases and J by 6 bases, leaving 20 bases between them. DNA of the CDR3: TGTGCCAGCAGTTTATCCCTCGGGGAGGGGATTGCGGATGGCTACACCTTC. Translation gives CASSLSLGEGIADGYTF.

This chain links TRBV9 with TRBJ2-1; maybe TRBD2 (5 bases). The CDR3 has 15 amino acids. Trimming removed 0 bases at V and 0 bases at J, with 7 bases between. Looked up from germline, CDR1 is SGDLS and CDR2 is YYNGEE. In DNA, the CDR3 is TGTGCCAGCAGCGTAGCTGAGGGCTCCTACAATGAGCAGTTCTTC. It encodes CASSVAEGSYNEQFF.

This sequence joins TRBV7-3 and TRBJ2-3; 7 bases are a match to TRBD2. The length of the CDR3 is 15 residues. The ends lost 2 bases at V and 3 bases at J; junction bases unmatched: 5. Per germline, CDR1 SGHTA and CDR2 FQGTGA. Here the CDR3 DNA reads TGTGCCAGCAGCTTAGGACTAGTGAGGACAGATACGCAGTATTTT. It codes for CASSLGLVRTDTQYF. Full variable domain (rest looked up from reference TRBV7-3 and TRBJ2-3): GAGVSQTPSNKVTEKGKYVELRCDPISGHTALYWYRQSLGQGPEFLIYFQGTGAADDSGLPNDRFFAVRPEGSVSTLKIQRTERGDSAVYLCASSLGLVRTDTQYFGPGTRLTVL.

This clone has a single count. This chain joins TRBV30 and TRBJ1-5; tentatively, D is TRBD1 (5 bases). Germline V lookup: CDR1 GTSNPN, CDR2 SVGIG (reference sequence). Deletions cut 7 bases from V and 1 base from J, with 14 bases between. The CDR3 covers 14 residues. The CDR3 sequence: CALSQVQSNQPQHF. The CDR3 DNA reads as TGTGCCTTGTCACAGGTCCAAAGCAATCAGCCCCAGCATTTT.

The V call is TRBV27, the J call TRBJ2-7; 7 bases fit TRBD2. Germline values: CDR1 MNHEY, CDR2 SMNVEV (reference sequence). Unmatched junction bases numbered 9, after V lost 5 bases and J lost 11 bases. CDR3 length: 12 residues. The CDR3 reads CASSRAGEREYF. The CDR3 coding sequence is TGTGCCAGCAGTCGTGCGGGAGAGAGGGAGTACTTC.

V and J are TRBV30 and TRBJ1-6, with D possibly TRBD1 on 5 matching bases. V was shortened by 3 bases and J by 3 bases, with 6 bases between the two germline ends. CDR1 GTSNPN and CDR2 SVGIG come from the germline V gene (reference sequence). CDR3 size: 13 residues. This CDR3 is CAWSDSYNSPLHF. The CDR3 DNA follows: TGTGCCTGGAGCGACAGCTATAATTCACCCCTCCACTTT.

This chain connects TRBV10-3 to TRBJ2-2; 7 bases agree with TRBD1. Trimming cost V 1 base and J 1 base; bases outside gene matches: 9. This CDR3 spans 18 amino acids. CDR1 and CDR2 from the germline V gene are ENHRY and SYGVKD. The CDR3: CAISELWQGEMNTGELFF. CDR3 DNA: TGTGCCATCAGTGAGTTATGGCAGGGGGAGATGAACACCGGGGAGCTGTTTTTT.

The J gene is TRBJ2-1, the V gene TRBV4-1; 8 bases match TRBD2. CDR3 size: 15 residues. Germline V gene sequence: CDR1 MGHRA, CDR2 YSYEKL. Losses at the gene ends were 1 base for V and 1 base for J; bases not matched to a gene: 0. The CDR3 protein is CASSQGGRSYNEQFF. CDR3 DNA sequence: TGCGCCAGCAGCCAAGGCGGGAGGTCCTACAATGAGCAGTTCTTC.

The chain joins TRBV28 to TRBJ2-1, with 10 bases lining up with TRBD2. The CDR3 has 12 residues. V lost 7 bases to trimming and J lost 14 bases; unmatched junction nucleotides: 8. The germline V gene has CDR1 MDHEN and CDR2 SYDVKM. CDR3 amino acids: CASKPSSGSKFF. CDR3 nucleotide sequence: TGTGCCAGCAAGCCCTCTAGCGGGAGTAAGTTCTTC.

The CDR3 bases are TGTGCCAGCAGTGACTATCCCTCCCCGTACGAGCAGTACTTC. Its translation: CASSDYPSPYEQYF. The chain combines TRBV6-5 with TRBJ2-7; weak D call: TRBD2 (5 bases). V was trimmed by 5 bases and J by 4 bases, leaving 15 bases between them. The germline V gene has CDR1 MNHEY and CDR2 SVGAGI. This CDR3 contains 14 residues.

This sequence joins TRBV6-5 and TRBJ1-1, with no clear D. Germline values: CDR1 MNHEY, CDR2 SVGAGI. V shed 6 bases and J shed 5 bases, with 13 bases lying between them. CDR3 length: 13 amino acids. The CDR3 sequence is CASSRGFMTEAFF. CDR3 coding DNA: TGTGCCAGCAGCCGGGGTTTTATGACTGAAGCTTTCTTT.

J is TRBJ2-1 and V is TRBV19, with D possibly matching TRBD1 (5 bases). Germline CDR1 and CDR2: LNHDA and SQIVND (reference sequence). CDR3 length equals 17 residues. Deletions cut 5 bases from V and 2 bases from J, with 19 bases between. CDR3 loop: CASSAYLKGRPYNEQFF. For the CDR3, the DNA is TGTGCCAGTAGTGCTTACTTGAAGGGGCGGCCCTACAATGAGCAGTTCTTC.

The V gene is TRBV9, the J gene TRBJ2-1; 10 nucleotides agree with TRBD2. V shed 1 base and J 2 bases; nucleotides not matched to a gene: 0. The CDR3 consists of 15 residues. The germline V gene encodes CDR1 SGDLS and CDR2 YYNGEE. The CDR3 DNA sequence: TGTGCCAGCAGCGTAACTAGCGGGACCTACAATGAGCAGTTCTTC. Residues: CASSVTSGTYNEQFF.

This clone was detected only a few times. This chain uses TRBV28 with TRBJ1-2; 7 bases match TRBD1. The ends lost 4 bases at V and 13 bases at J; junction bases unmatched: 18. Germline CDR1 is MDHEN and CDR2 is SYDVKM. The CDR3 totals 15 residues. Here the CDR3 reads CASSSLPVGGPGSTF. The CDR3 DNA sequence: TGTGCCAGCAGTTCCCTACCGGTAGGGGGCCCGGGGAGCACCTTC.

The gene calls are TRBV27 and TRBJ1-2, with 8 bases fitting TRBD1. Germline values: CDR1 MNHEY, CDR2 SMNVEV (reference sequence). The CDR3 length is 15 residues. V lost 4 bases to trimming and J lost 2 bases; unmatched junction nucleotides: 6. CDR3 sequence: CASSSQGQVNYGYTF. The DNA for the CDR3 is TGTGCCAGCAGTTCCCAGGGACAGGTCAACTATGGCTACACCTTC.

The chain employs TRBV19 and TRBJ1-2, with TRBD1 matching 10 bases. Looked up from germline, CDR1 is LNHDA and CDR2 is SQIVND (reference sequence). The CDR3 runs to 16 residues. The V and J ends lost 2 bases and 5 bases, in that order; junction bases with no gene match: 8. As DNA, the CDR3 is TGTGCCAGTAGTATACGAAGGGACAGGGGATATTATGGCTACACCTTC. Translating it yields CASSIRRDRGYYGYTF.

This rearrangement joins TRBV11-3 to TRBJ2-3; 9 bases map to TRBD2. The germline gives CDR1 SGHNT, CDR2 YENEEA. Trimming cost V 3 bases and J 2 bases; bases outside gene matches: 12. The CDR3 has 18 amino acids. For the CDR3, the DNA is TGTGCCAGCAGCTTGGGCCCGACTAGCGGAAGCCCCACAGATACGCAGTATTTT. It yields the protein CASSLGPTSGSPTDTQYF.

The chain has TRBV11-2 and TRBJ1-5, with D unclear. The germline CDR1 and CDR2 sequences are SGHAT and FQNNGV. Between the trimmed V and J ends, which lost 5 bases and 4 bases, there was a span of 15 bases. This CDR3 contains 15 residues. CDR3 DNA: TGTGCCAGCAGCCAAAGCGCGCAGAATAATCAGCCCCAGCATTTT. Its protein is CASSQSAQNNQPQHF.

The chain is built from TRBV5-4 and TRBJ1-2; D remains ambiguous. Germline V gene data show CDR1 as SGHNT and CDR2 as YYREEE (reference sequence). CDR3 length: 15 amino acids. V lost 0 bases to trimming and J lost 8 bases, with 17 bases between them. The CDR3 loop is CASSLADAGFKGYTF. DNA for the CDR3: TGTGCCAGCAGCTTGGCCGATGCAGGCTTTAAGGGCTACACCTTC.